This T cell receptor beta chain stems from a study of blood T cell repertoires in COVID-19. Study at large: The cDNA or gDNA used as material had been derived from T cells, B-cell-depleted T cells, or PBMCs.

Individuals drawn from around 25 US areas were about 18 to 89 years old. Participants reported their clinical history, and cohort assignment relied on those reports. Trimming shortened V by 4 bases and J by 3 bases, and 18 bases separated the two germline ends. Germline V gives CDR1 SGHDN, CDR2 FVKESK. CDR3 length equals 16 residues. Assay: immunoSEQ multiplex PCR; the TCRdb copy retains only in-frame clones and omits some. This table holds about 250,000 clones, 65% to 90% found once. The receptor was isolated from a woman aged 45 to 65 with acute COVID-19. The chain employs TRBV14 and TRBJ1-1; possible D gene TRBD1, 5 bases. Input material: PBMCs or T cells enriched from blood (not recorded which). This CDR3 is CASSRSGGGPDTEAFF. The CDR3 coding sequence is TGTGCCAGCAGCCGTTCCGGGGGTGGACCCGACACTGAAGCTTTCTTT. Combining the CDR3 with reference TRBV14 and TRBJ1-1 gives the whole variable domain EAGVTQFPSHSVIEKGQTVTLRCDPISGHDNLYWYRRVMGKEIKFLLHFVKESKQDESGMPNNRFLAERTGGTYSTLKVQPAELEDSGVYFCASSRSGGGPDTEAFFGQGTRLTVV.